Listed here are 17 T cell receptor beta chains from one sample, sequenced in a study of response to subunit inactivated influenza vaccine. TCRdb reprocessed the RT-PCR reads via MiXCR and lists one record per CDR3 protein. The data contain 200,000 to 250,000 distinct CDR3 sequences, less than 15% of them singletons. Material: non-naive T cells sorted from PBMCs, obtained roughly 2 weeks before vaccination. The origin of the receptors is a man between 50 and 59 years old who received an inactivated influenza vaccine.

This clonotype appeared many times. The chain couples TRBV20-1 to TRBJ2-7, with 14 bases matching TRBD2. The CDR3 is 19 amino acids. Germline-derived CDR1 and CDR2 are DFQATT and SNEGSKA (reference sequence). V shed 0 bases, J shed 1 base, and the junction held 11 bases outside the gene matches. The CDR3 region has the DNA TGCAGTGCTAGAGATCAAGGACTAGCGGGAGGTAAATTTTCCTACGAGCAGTACTTC. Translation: CSARDQGLAGGKFSYEQYF.

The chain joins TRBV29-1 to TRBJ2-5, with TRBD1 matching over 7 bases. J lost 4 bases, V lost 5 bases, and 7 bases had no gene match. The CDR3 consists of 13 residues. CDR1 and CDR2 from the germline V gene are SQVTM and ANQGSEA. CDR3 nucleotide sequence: TGCAGCGTTACCGGGACAGTTTCAGAGACCCAGTACTTC. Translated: CSVTGTVSETQYF. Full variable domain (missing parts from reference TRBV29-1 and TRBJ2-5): SAVISQKPSRDICQRGTSLTIQCQVDSQVTMMFWYRQQPGQSLTLIATANQGSEATYESGFVIDKFPISRPNLTFSTLTVSNMSPEDSSIYLCSVTGTVSETQYFGPGTRLLVL.

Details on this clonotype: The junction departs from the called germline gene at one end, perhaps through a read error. The CDR3 loop is CASSQNSGTPDF. The CDR3 DNA reads as TGTGCCAGCAGCCAAAATTCCGGGACACCGGACTTC. The chain is built from TRBV3-1 and TRBJ2-7; perhaps TRBD1 as D (6 bases). The CDR3 consists of 12 residues. From germline, CDR1 is LGHDT and CDR2 YNNKEL (reference sequence).

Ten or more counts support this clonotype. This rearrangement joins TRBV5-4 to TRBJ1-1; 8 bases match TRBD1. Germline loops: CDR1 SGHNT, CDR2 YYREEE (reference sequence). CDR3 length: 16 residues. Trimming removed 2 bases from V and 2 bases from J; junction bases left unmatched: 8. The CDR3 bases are TGTGCCAGCAGCTTTCGGGACAGGAGAATAAACACTGAAGCTTTCTTT. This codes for CASSFRDRRINTEAFF.

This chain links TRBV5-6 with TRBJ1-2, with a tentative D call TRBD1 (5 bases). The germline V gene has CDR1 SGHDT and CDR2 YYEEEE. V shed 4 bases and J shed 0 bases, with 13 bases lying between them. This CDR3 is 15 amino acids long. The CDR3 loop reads CASSPRDRANYGYTF. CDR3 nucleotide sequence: TGTGCCAGCAGCCCCCGGGACCGAGCTAACTATGGCTACACCTTC.

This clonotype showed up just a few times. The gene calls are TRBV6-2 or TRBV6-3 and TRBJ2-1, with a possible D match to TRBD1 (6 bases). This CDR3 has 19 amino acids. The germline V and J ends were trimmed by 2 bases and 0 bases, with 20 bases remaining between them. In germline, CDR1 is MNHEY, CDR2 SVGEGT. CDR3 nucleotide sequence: TGTGCCAGCAGTTACCCAACCGGGACATTAAGCAGCTCCTACAATGAGCAGTTCTTC. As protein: CASSYPTGTLSSSYNEQFF.

CDR3: CASSVTLAGGTDTQYF. DNA of the CDR3: TGTGCCAGCAGCGTTACACTAGCGGGAGGTACAGATACGCAGTATTTT. The rearrangement links TRBV9 to TRBJ2-3; 12 bases are shared with TRBD2. The CDR3 spans 16 residues. The junction had 4 bases not matched to a gene; V was cut back by 2 bases and J by 3 bases. Germline CDR1 reads SGDLS; CDR2 reads YYNGEE.

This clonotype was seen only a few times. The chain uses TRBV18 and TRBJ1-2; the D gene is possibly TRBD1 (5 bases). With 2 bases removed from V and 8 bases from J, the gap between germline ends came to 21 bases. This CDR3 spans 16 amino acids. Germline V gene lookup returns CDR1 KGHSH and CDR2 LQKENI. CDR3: CASSPKDGVRGEGYTF. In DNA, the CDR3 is TGTGCCAGCTCACCAAAAGACGGGGTTCGGGGGGAAGGCTACACCTTC.

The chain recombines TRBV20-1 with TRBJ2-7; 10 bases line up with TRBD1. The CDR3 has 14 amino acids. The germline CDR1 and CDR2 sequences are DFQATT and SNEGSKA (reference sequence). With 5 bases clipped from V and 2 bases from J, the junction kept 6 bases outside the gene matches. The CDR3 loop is CSASDRGFAYEQYF. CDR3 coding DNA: TGCAGTGCTTCGGACAGGGGGTTTGCCTACGAGCAGTACTTC.

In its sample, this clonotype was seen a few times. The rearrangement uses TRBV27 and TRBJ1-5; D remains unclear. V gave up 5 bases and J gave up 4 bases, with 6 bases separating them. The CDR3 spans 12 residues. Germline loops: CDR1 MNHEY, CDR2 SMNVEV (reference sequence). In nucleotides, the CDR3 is TGTGCCAGCAGTGCGAGGAATCAGCCCCAGCATTTT. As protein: CASSARNQPQHF.

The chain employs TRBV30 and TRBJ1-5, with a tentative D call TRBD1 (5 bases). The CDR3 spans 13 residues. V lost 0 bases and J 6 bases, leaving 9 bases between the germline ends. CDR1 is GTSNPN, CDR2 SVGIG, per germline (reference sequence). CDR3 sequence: CAWSVQEGQPQHF. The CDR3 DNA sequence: TGTGCCTGGAGTGTACAGGAGGGTCAGCCCCAGCATTTT. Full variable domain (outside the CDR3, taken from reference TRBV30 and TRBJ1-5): SQTIHQWPATLVQPVGSPLSLECTVEGTSNPNLYWYRQAAGRGLQLLFYSVGIGQISSEVPQNLSASRPQDRQFILSSKKLLLSDSGFYLCAWSVQEGQPQHFGDGTRLSIL.

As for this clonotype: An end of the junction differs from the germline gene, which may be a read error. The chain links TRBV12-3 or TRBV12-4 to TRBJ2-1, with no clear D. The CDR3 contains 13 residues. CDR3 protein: CARSLNNYNEQFF. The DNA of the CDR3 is TGTGCCCGCAGTTTAAACAACTACAATGAGCAGTTCTTC.

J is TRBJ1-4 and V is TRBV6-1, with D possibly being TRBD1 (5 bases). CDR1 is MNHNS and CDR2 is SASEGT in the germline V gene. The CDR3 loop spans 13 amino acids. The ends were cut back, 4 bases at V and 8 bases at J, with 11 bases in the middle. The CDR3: CASSGGTHEKLFF. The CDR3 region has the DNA TGTGCCAGCAGTGGCGGGACCCACGAAAAACTGTTTTTT.

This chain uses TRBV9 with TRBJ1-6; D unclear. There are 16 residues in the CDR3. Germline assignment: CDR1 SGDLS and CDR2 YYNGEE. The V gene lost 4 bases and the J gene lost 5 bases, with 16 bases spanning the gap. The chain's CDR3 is CASSSSQPGDNSPLHF. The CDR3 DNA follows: TGTGCCAGCAGCTCCAGCCAGCCGGGCGATAATTCACCCCTCCACTTT.

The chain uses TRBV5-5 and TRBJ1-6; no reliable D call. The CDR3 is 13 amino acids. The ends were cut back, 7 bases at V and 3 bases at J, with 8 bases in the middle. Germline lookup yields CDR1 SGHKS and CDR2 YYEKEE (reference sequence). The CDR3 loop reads CASEQYYNSPLHF. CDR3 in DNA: TGTGCCAGCGAACAGTACTATAATTCACCCCTCCACTTT.

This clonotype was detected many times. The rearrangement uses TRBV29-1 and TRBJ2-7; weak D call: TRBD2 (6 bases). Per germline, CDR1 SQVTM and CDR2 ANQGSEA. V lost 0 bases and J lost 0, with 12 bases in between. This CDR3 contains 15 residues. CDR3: CSVEDVVADSYEQYF. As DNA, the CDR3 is TGCAGCGTTGAAGATGTAGTAGCGGACTCCTACGAGCAGTACTTC.

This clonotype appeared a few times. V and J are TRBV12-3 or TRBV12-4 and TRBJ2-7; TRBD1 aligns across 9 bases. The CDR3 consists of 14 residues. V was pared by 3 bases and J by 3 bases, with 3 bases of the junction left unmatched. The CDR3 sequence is CASSFGGQGYEQYF. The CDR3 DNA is TGTGCCAGCAGTTTCGGGGGACAGGGCTACGAGCAGTACTTC.